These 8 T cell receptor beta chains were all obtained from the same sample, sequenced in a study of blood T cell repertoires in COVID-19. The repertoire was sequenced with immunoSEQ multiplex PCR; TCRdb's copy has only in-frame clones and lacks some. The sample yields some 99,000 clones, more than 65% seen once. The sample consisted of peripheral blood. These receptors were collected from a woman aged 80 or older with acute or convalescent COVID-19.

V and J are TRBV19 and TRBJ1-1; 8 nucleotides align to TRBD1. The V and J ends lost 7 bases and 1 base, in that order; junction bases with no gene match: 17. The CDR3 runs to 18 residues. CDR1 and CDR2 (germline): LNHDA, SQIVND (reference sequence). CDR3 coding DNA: TGTGCCAGTACGATCAGGGGACAGGCCAGACTCACGAACACTGAAGCTTTCTTT. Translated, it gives CASTIRGQARLTNTEAFF.

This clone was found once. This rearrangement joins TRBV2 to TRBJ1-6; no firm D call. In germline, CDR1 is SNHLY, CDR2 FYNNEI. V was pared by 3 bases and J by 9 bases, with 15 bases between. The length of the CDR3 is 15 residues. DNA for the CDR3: TGTGCCAGCAGTGAGGACTGGGCTCGGGGTTCACCCCTCCACTTT. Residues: CASSEDWARGSPLHF.

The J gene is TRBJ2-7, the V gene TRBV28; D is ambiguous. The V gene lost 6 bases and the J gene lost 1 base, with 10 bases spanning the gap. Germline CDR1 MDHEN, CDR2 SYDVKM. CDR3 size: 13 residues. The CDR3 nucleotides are TGTGCCAGCAGCCCCGACACATCCTACGAGCAGTACTTC. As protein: CASSPDTSYEQYF.

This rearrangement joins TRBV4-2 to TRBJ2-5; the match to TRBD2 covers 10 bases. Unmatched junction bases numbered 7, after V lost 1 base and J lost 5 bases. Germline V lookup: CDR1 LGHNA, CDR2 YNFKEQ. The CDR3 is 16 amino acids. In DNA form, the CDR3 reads TGTGCCAGCAGCCAAGTGTCTAGCGGGGGAGGTGAGACCCAGTACTTC. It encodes CASSQVSSGGGETQYF.

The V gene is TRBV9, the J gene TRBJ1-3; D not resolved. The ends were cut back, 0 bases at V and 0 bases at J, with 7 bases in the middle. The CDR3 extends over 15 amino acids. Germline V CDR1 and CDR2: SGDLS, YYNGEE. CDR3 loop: CASSVAIGSGNTIYF. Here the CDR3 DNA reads TGTGCCAGCAGCGTAGCTATCGGCTCTGGAAACACCATATATTTT.

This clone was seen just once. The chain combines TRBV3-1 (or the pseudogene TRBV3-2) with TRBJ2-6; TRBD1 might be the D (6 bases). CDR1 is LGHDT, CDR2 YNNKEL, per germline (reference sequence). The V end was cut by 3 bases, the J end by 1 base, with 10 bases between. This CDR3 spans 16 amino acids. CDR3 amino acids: CASSHPQGSGANVLTF. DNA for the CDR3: TGTGCCAGCAGCCACCCCCAGGGGTCTGGGGCCAACGTCCTGACTTTC.

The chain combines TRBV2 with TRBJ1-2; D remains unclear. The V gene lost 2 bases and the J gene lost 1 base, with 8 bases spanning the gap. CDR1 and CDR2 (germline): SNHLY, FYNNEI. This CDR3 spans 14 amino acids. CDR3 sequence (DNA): TGTGCCAGCAGTGAACGAGGGTTTAACTATGGCTACACCTTC. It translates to CASSERGFNYGYTF.

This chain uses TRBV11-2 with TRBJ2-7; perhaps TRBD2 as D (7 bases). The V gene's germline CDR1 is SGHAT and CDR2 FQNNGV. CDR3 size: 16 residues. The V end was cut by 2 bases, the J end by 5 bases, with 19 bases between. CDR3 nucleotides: TGTGCCAGCAGCTTAAGGGTGAGGGGGGGCCTCAACGAGCAGTACTTC. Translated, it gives CASSLRVRGGLNEQYF.